This passage covers 31 T cell receptor beta chains from one sample sequenced in a study of T cell responses to AZD1222 COVID-19 vaccine. Produced via immunoSEQ multiplex PCR; TCRdb's table is partial and in-frame only. The sample holds about 26,000 clones, about 88% seen once. The sequencing here drew on peripheral blood, taken 28 days after the second AZD1222 dose. The source is an adult who received the AZD1222 COVID-19 vaccine.

This chain links TRBV28 with TRBJ2-3, with TRBD1 as a possible D gene (5 bases). The CDR3 is 13 residues long. Germline assignment: CDR1 MDHEN and CDR2 SYDVKM. V was trimmed by 6 bases and J by 6 bases, leaving 13 bases between them. The CDR3 nucleotides are TGTGCCAGCAGGCCTGGGGCTCCGGATACGCAGTATTTT. It encodes CASRPGAPDTQYF.

V and J are TRBV27 and TRBJ2-3; D ambiguous. Germline lookup yields CDR1 MNHEY and CDR2 SMNVEV (reference sequence). The CDR3 has 13 amino acids. With 4 bases removed from V and 2 bases from J, the gap between germline ends came to 7 bases. CDR3 in DNA: TGTGCCAGCAGTTGGGCCCCCACAGATACGCAGTATTTT. Protein: CASSWAPTDTQYF.

CDR3 sequence: CASRETGSNQPQHF. CDR3 in DNA: TGTGCCAGCAGGGAGACAGGGAGCAATCAGCCCCAGCATTTT. This chain links TRBV6-5 with TRBJ1-5; 7 bases agree with TRBD1. The CDR3 is 14 residues long. The V gene end was trimmed by 6 bases and the J gene end by 1 base; junction bases not matched to a gene: 3. Per the germline V gene, CDR1 is MNHEY and CDR2 is SVGAGI.

The chain links TRBV5-4 to TRBJ2-6, with TRBD1 as a possible D gene (6 bases). CDR1 and CDR2 from the germline V gene are SGHNT and YYREEE (reference sequence). Trimming cost V 4 bases and J 0 bases, with 11 bases left between them. The CDR3 loop spans 16 amino acids. The CDR3 DNA reads as TGTGCCAGCAGCAGACGACAGGCCTCTGGGGCCAACGTCCTGACTTTC. It specifies CASSRRQASGANVLTF.

This chain joins TRBV10-3 and TRBJ1-1; TRBD1 matches 8 bases. Trimming at V came to 6 bases and at J to 5 bases, leaving 8 bases not matched to a gene. The CDR3 has 14 residues. Per the germline V gene, CDR1 is ENHRY and CDR2 is SYGVKD. The CDR3 nucleotides read TGTGCCATCAGCTTGACAGGGGATATAACTGAAGCTTTCTTT. Residues: CAISLTGDITEAFF.

This chain connects TRBV27 to TRBJ1-2; 10 bases are shared with TRBD1. V was clipped by 6 bases and J by 4 bases; unmatched bases: 11. The CDR3 covers 16 residues. Germline CDR1 reads MNHEY; CDR2 reads SMNVEV (reference sequence). The CDR3 spells CASRSRQGARGYGYTF. The CDR3 DNA reads as TGTGCCAGCAGATCCAGACAGGGGGCGCGGGGCTATGGCTACACCTTC.

The chain uses TRBV2 and TRBJ2-5; 7 nucleotides line up with TRBD1. Looked up from germline, CDR1 is SNHLY and CDR2 is FYNNEI. V was pared by 4 bases and J by 6 bases, with 5 bases of the junction left unmatched. The CDR3 totals 13 residues. The CDR3: CASSADRDQTQYF. The CDR3 bases are TGTGCCAGCAGTGCCGACAGGGATCAGACCCAGTACTTC.

The CDR3 region has the DNA TGTGCCAGCAGTCCCAGTGCGCGGGGGATTCGTTCACCCCTCCACTTT. Translating gives CASSPSARGIRSPLHF. This sequence joins TRBV2 and TRBJ1-6, with D perhaps matching TRBD1 (5 bases). CDR1 is SNHLY, CDR2 FYNNEI, per germline. This CDR3 region has 16 residues. Trimming cost V 5 bases and J 9 bases, with 20 bases left between them.

This clone appeared a single time. J is TRBJ2-2 and V is TRBV6-5, with 8 positions matching TRBD2. CDR1 and CDR2 from the germline V gene are MNHEY and SVGAGI. The CDR3 loop spans 15 amino acids. V was pared by 6 bases and J by 5 bases, with 8 bases of the junction left unmatched. This CDR3 reads CASRIAAGVTGELFF. Written as DNA, the CDR3 is TGTGCCAGCAGGATCGCAGCGGGGGTGACCGGGGAGCTGTTTTTT.

The chain links TRBV6-2 or TRBV6-3 to TRBJ2-5, with 7 bases that match TRBD1. Looked up from germline, CDR1 is MNHEY and CDR2 is SVGEGT. The length of the CDR3 is 14 residues. Unmatched junction bases numbered 7, after V lost 5 bases and J lost 4 bases. The DNA of the CDR3 is TGTGCCAGCAGTCGGGACAGAGGGCTAGAGACCCAGTACTTC. Its protein product is CASSRDRGLETQYF.

This chain uses TRBV3-1 (or the pseudogene TRBV3-2) with TRBJ2-1, with 9 nucleotides matching TRBD2. V was clipped by 4 bases and J by 5 bases; unmatched bases: 12. The CDR3 sequence is 17 residues long. Germline assignment: CDR1 LGHDT and CDR2 YNNKEL (reference sequence). This chain's CDR3 is CASSPSAGAGGNNEQFF. CDR3 nucleotides: TGTGCCAGCAGCCCCTCAGCGGGAGCGGGGGGAAACAATGAGCAGTTCTTC.

The chain links TRBV18 to TRBJ2-5; the D gene is possibly TRBD1 (6 bases). V was pared by 7 bases and J by 4 bases, with 13 bases between. CDR3 length: 13 residues. Germline CDR1 and CDR2: KGHSH and LQKENI. The DNA of the CDR3 is TGTGCCAGCTACCCGACAGGACGAGAGACCCAGTACTTC. It codes for CASYPTGRETQYF.

This chain uses TRBV27 with TRBJ2-1; D could derive from TRBD1 or TRBD2 (5 bases each). With 4 bases removed from V and 3 bases from J, the gap between germline ends came to 10 bases. CDR1 MNHEY and CDR2 SMNVEV come from the germline V gene (reference sequence). This CDR3 is 14 amino acids long. The CDR3 sequence: CASSSVGVYNEQFF. The CDR3 nucleotides are TGTGCCAGCAGTTCCGTGGGGGTCTACAATGAGCAGTTCTTC.

The V and J genes are TRBV28 and TRBJ2-2; D perhaps matches TRBD1 (5 bases). This CDR3 is 13 amino acids long. Trimming stripped 10 bases from V and 2 bases from J, with 11 bases between. Germline V lookup: CDR1 MDHEN, CDR2 SYDVKM. CDR3 bases: TGTGCCACTCACCAGGGAAACACCGGGGAGCTGTTTTTT. This gives the protein CATHQGNTGELFF.

This sequence joins TRBV3-1 (or the pseudogene TRBV3-2) and TRBJ2-5; TRBD1 or TRBD2 may be the D gene (7 bases each). Per the germline V gene, CDR1 is LGHDT and CDR2 is YNNKEL (reference sequence). Trimming shortened V by 1 base and J by 4 bases, and 16 bases separated the two germline ends. The CDR3 has 16 residues. The CDR3 loop reads CASSQVSGAGGETQYF. The CDR3 coding sequence is TGTGCCAGCAGCCAAGTCAGCGGGGCAGGGGGAGAGACCCAGTACTTC.

The V call is TRBV20-1, the J call TRBJ2-7, with D possibly being TRBD1 or TRBD2 (5 bases each). The V end was cut by 3 bases, the J end by 4 bases, with 16 bases between. CDR3 length: 14 amino acids. Germline V gives CDR1 DFQATT, CDR2 SNEGSKA (reference sequence). As DNA, the CDR3 is TGCAGTGCTAGTTGGGACGGACCGGAATACGAGCAGTACTTC. The encoded protein is CSASWDGPEYEQYF.

The chain is built from TRBV2 and TRBJ2-6, with no clear D. V was clipped by 4 bases and J by 2 bases, with 3 bases between them. The CDR3 spans 13 residues. Germline V gene lookup returns CDR1 SNHLY and CDR2 FYNNEI. The CDR3 region is CASSAPGANVLTF. In DNA, the CDR3 is TGTGCCAGCAGTGCCCCTGGGGCCAACGTCCTGACTTTC.

The chain couples TRBV5-1 to TRBJ1-1; D might be TRBD1 (5 bases). Germline CDR1 and CDR2: SGHRS and YFSETQ. This CDR3 region has 13 residues. V was clipped by 3 bases and J by 7 bases, with 13 bases between them. The CDR3: CASSWGTGSEAFF. For the CDR3, the DNA is TGCGCCAGCAGCTGGGGGACCGGCAGTGAAGCTTTCTTT.

V is TRBV29-1 and J is TRBJ1-1; 7 bases are a match to TRBD1. The CDR3 spans 10 residues. Germline lookup yields CDR1 SQVTM and CDR2 ANQGSEA. V lost 7 bases to trimming and J lost 7 bases; unmatched junction nucleotides: 3. The CDR3 region has the DNA TGCAGCGCCCGGGACAGTGAAGCTTTCTTT. Its translation: CSARDSEAFF.

This rearrangement joins TRBV19 to TRBJ1-1; D is uncertain. The CDR3 has 18 amino acids. Trimming removed 5 bases from V and 3 bases from J, with 25 bases in between. Germline CDR1 LNHDA, CDR2 SQIVND (reference sequence). The CDR3 loop is CASSSRREGRVLHTEAFF. DNA of the CDR3: TGTGCCAGTAGTTCCCGTCGGGAGGGAAGGGTGCTACACACTGAAGCTTTCTTT.

The rearrangement joins TRBV2 to TRBJ1-5; tentatively, D is TRBD1 (6 bases). There are 13 residues in the CDR3. V lost 5 bases to trimming and J lost 8 bases, with 13 bases between them. Germline-derived CDR1 and CDR2 are SNHLY and FYNNEI. DNA of the CDR3: TGTGCCAGCAGTCTCAACCCAGGGGAGCCCCAGCATTTT. Translated: CASSLNPGEPQHF. Filled out from reference TRBV2 and TRBJ1-5, the complete variable domain reads EPEVTQTPSHQVTQMGQEVILRCVPISNHLYFYWYRQILGQKVEFLVSFYNNEISEKSEIFDDQFSVERPDGSNFTLKIRSTKLEDSAMYFCASSLNPGEPQHFGDGTRLSIL.

The chain uses TRBV7-9 and TRBJ1-2, with D possibly matching TRBD1 (6 bases). Germline V gene data show CDR1 as SEHNR and CDR2 as FQNEAQ (reference sequence). V lost 5 bases, J lost 2 bases, and 12 bases lay in between. The CDR3 totals 14 residues. The CDR3, as DNA: TGTGCCAGCAGCGAAACAGGGTACAACTATGGCTACACCTTC. Encoded protein: CASSETGYNYGYTF.

The genes are TRBV6-5 and TRBJ1-1; 10 bases align to TRBD1. The CDR3 loop spans 14 amino acids. V gave up 10 bases and J gave up 7 bases; unmatched junction bases: 12. CDR1 and CDR2 (germline): MNHEY, SVGAGI. DNA for the CDR3: TGTGCCACCCTGGGGGGACAGGGGAGGTTTGAAGCTTTCTTT. Residues: CATLGGQGRFEAFF.

This clone was observed once. V and J are TRBV3-1 (or the pseudogene TRBV3-2) and TRBJ2-7, with D possibly matching TRBD2 (6 bases). Looked up from germline, CDR1 is LGHDT and CDR2 is YNNKEL (reference sequence). The CDR3 covers 15 residues. Trimming shortened V by 0 bases and J by 5 bases, and 14 bases separated the two germline ends. In DNA form, the CDR3 reads TGTGCCAGCAGCCAAGATGGGGGGAATTGGAACGAGCAGTACTTC. Its protein is CASSQDGGNWNEQYF.

This clone was seen once. V is TRBV5-6 and J is TRBJ1-6; weak D call: TRBD1 (6 bases). This CDR3 is built from 13 residues. Germline CDR1 reads SGHDT; CDR2 reads YYEEEE. V was pared by 8 bases and J by 5 bases, with 11 bases between. The CDR3 DNA sequence: TGTGCCAGTAGACAGGCGGATAATTCACCCCTCCACTTT. Encoded protein: CASRQADNSPLHF.

The chain recombines TRBV7-3 with TRBJ2-5, with D hard to call. This CDR3 spans 14 amino acids. V lost 0 bases to trimming and J lost 2 bases, with 7 bases between them. Germline assignment: CDR1 SGHTA and CDR2 FQGTGA. CDR3 amino acids: CASSLTAGQETQYF. The CDR3 DNA follows: TGTGCCAGCAGCTTAACGGCAGGACAAGAGACCCAGTACTTC.

This clone was found once. The rearrangement links TRBV5-6 to TRBJ2-1, with D tentatively TRBD1 (5 bases). The V gene's germline CDR1 is SGHDT and CDR2 YYEEEE. The V gene lost 7 bases and the J gene lost 0 bases, with 14 bases spanning the gap. The CDR3 contains 15 residues. The CDR3 protein is CASSWQGSSYNEQFF. The CDR3 coding sequence is TGTGCCAGCTCCTGGCAGGGAAGCTCCTACAATGAGCAGTTCTTC.

The rearrangement joins TRBV6-5 to TRBJ2-5; D unclear. CDR1 and CDR2 from the germline V gene are MNHEY and SVGAGI. This CDR3 contains 13 residues. V was shortened by 4 bases and J by 2 bases, with 8 bases between the two germline ends. CDR3 residues: CASSWTDQETQYF. The CDR3 DNA reads as TGTGCCAGCAGTTGGACGGATCAAGAGACCCAGTACTTC.

The chain is built from TRBV28 and TRBJ1-3; D is perhaps TRBD1 (5 bases). The germline V gene has CDR1 MDHEN and CDR2 SYDVKM. This CDR3 contains 14 residues. Trimming pared 5 bases from V and 6 bases from J, leaving 14 bases between. The CDR3 reads CASSPGGAVNTIYF. The CDR3 DNA reads as TGTGCCAGCAGTCCTGGCGGGGCTGTAAACACCATATATTTT.

This chain joins TRBV6-5 and TRBJ2-5, with 10 bases lining up with TRBD2. The CDR3 is made up of 15 amino acids. Losses at the gene ends were 5 bases for V and 4 bases for J; bases not matched to a gene: 7. Germline assignment: CDR1 MNHEY and CDR2 SVGAGI. CDR3 sequence reads: CASSPTAGGLETQYF. CDR3 in DNA: TGTGCCAGCAGTCCGACAGCGGGGGGGCTAGAGACCCAGTACTTC.

The V and J genes are TRBV9 and TRBJ2-2; 8 bases are shared with TRBD2. Trimming at V came to 0 bases and at J to 5 bases, leaving 9 bases not matched to a gene. The CDR3 consists of 17 residues. Germline V gene lookup returns CDR1 SGDLS and CDR2 YYNGEE. The CDR3 DNA follows: TGTGCCAGCAGCGTAGCTACCGGGGGGGCCGATACCGGGGAGCTGTTTTTT. It yields the protein CASSVATGGADTGELFF.